The clone carrying this TCR beta chain turned up a few times. As every portion of the isolated RNA was reverse transcribed, the sequencing read expressed TCRB transcripts. TCRdb's copy holds only in-frame clones and misses some; the assay was immunoSEQ multiplex PCR. Altogether about 470,000 clones are present, approximately 28% being singletons, with the ten largest covering 0.05% to 0.065%. These data originate in a study of beta chain features in type 1 diabetes. This CDR3 region has 15 residues. In germline, CDR1 is SGHVS, CDR2 FQNEAQ. V lost 1 base to trimming and J lost 4 bases; unmatched junction nucleotides: 6.

Specimen: naive CD4+ T cells from blood. The V and J genes are TRBV7-8 and TRBJ2-5; 7 bases are shared with TRBD1. The sequence came from a young man in good health. The CDR3 loop is CASSLVDRAGETQYF. CDR3 bases: TGTGCCAGCAGCTTAGTAGACAGGGCCGGAGAGACCCAGTACTTC.